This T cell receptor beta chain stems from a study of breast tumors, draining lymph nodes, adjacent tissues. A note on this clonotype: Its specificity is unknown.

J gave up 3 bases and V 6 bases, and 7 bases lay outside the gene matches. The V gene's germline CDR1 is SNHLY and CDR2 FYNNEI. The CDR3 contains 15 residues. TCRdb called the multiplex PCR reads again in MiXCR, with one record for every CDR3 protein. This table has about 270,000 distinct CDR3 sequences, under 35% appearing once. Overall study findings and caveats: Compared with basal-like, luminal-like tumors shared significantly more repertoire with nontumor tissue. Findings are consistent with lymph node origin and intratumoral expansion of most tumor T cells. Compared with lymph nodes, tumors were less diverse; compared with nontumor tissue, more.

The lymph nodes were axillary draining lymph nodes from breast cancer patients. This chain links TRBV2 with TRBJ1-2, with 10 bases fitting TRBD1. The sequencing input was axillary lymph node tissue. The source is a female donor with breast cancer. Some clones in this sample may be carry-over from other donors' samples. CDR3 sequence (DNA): TGTGCCAGCAGGGGACAGGGGTTTTTGGACTATGGCTACACCTTC. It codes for CASRGQGFLDYGYTF. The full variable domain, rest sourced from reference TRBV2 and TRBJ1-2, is EPEVTQTPSHQVTQMGQEVILRCVPISNHLYFYWYRQILGQKVEFLVSFYNNEISEKSEIFDDQFSVERPDGSNFTLKIRSTKLEDSAMYFCASRGQGFLDYGYTFGSGTRLTVV.